The rows below give T cell receptor beta chains drawn from one sample of a study of T cell responses to AZD1222 COVID-19 vaccine. Profiled with immunoSEQ multiplex PCR; TCRdb holds only in-frame clones, not every one. The sample lists over 90,000 clones, around 92% seen once, with around 45% in the top ten. The source was peripheral blood, collected on day 0 of AZD1222 vaccination. The receptors come from an adult in good health. Each CDR3 is given with its conserved first and last residue. A D gene is named only where the DNA matches it firmly. Where a row states a size, it is once, few, many or the class of an expanded clone; other rows omit it.

NA,TRBJ1-6,TRBV6-1,NA,CASSEARENSPLHF,TGTGCCAGCAGTGAAGCACGGGAAAATTCACCCCTCCACTTT
NA,TRBJ1-2,TRBV7-9,NA,CASSPRAGPNNYGYTF,TGTGCCAGCAGCCCGAGGGCAGGGCCCAACAACTATGGCTACACCTTC
NA,TRBJ2-1,TRBV11-3,NA,CASSLAGGSYNEQFF,TGTGCCAGCAGCTTAGCGGGCGGCTCCTACAATGAGCAGTTCTTC
NA,TRBJ2-7,TRBV2,TRBD1,CASSRDRGSYEQYF,TGTGCCAGCAGCCGGGACAGGGGATCCTACGAGCAGTACTTC
NA,TRBJ1-1,TRBV19,TRBD1,CASSDRPNTEAFF,TGTGCCAGTTCGGACAGGCCGAACACTGAAGCTTTCTTT
NA,TRBJ2-4,TRBV5-1,NA,CASSLPGSQNIQYF,TGCGCCAGCAGCTTGCCCGGGAGTCAAAACATTCAGTACTTC
NA,TRBJ2-2,TRBV5-4,NA,CASSLVGEITGELFF,TGTGCCAGCAGCTTGGTTGGGGAGATAACCGGGGAGCTGTTTTTT
NA,TRBJ1-4,TRBV18,NA,CASSQGGTNEKLFF,TGTGCCAGCTCACAGGGAGGCACTAATGAAAAACTGTTTTTT
NA,TRBJ2-1,TRBV14,NA,CASSQGIRGSYNEQFF,TGTGCCAGCAGCCAAGGAATACGGGGGTCCTACAATGAGCAGTTCTTC
NA,TRBJ2-4,TRBV9,NA,CASSVAVLLAKNIQYF,TGTGCCAGCAGCGTAGCGGTACTTTTGGCCAAAAACATTCAGTACTTC
NA,TRBJ1-2,TRBV16,NA,CASSQSRVSNYGYTF,TGTGCCAGCAGCCAATCTAGGGTCTCTAACTATGGCTACACCTTC
NA,TRBJ2-1,TRBV5-1,NA,CASSLEAVYNEQFF,TGCGCCAGCAGCTTGGAAGCGGTATACAATGAGCAGTTCTTC
NA,TRBJ2-7,TRBV10-3,TRBD2,CAISGEVGGYEQYF,TGTGCCATCAGCGGTGAAGTGGGAGGGTACGAGCAGTACTTC
NA,TRBJ2-7,TRBV3-1/TRBV3-2,TRBD2,CASTPGGTYSYEQYF,TGTGCCAGCACCCCGGGGGGGACTTACTCCTACGAGCAGTACTTC
NA,TRBJ2-7,TRBV7-9,TRBD2,CASSLGPETSGRLSYEQYF,TGTGCCAGCAGCTTAGGCCCCGAGACTAGCGGGAGACTATCCTACGAGCAGTACTTC
NA,TRBJ1-5,TRBV7-8,NA,CATSGRVSQPQHF,TGTGCCACTTCAGGGAGAGTGTCTCAGCCCCAGCATTTT
NA,TRBJ1-2,TRBV19,NA,CASSITAANPSYGYTF,TGTGCCAGTAGTATAACTGCGGCGAACCCGTCCTATGGCTACACCTTC
NA,TRBJ2-7,TRBV10-3,TRBD2,CAISAGGSEQYF,TGTGCCATCAGCGCCGGGGGGTCTGAGCAGTACTTC
NA,TRBJ1-1,TRBV12-3/TRBV12-4,TRBD1,CASTQRQGAAFF,TGTGCCAGCACCCAAAGACAGGGGGCAGCTTTCTTT
NA,TRBJ2-4,TRBV21-1,NA,CASRGQKNIQYF,TGTGCCAGCAGAGGACAGAAAAACATTCAGTACTTC
NA,TRBJ2-4,TRBV10-1,TRBD1,CASRGTGEKTDKNIQYF,TGCGCCAGCAGAGGGACAGGGGAAAAGACGGACAAAAACATTCAGTACTTC
NA,TRBJ1-1,TRBV19,NA,CASSRGPASPNTEAFF,TGTGCCAGTAGTAGAGGACCAGCCTCCCCGAACACTGAAGCTTTCTTT
NA,TRBJ1-1,TRBV19,NA,CASSIRQLNTEAFF,TGTGCCAGTAGTATTCGACAGTTGAACACTGAAGCTTTCTTT
NA,TRBJ2-7,TRBV18,TRBD1,CASSQGTGGTREQYF,TGTGCCAGCTCACAAGGGACAGGGGGGACTAGGGAGCAGTACTTC
once,TRBJ2-7,TRBV5-4,NA,CASSLEADPYEQYF,TGTGCCAGCAGCTTGGAAGCGGACCCCTACGAGCAGTACTTC
NA,TRBJ2-7,TRBV24-1,NA,CATSDHSASAPYEQYF,TGTGCCACCAGTGATCATTCAGCCTCCGCACCATACGAGCAGTACTTC
NA,TRBJ1-2,TRBV24-1,NA,CATSDRVRNFGYTF,TGTGCCACCAGTGATCGTGTCAGAAACTTTGGCTACACCTTC
once,TRBJ2-5,TRBV3-1/TRBV3-2,NA,CASSNRVGETQYF,TGTGCCAGCAGCAACAGGGTTGGAGAGACCCAGTACTTC
NA,TRBJ1-1,TRBV29-1,TRBD1,CSVVGQGTAEAFF,TGCAGCGTTGTGGGACAGGGAACGGCTGAAGCTTTCTTT
NA,TRBJ2-7,TRBV5-1,TRBD1,CASSLGTANYEQYF,TGCGCCAGCAGCTTAGGGACAGCGAACTACGAGCAGTACTTC
NA,TRBJ2-1,TRBV7-3,TRBD1,CASSPQGQGSDEQFF,TGTGCCAGCAGCCCGCAGGGACAGGGGTCAGATGAGCAGTTCTTC
NA,TRBJ1-5,TRBV15,NA,CATSRDQGQDQPQHF,TGTGCCACCAGCAGAGACCAGGGTCAGGATCAGCCCCAGCATTTT
NA,TRBJ2-7,TRBV28,TRBD2,CASSRGRAYEQYF,TGTGCCAGCAGCCGCGGGAGGGCCTACGAGCAGTACTTC
NA,TRBJ1-1,TRBV6-6,NA,CASRRGTGYPEAFF,TGTGCCAGCAGGAGAGGTACAGGGTACCCTGAAGCTTTCTTT
NA,TRBJ1-1,TRBV7-9,NA,CASSLTELNTEAFF,TGTGCCAGCAGCTTGACGGAACTGAACACTGAAGCTTTCTTT
NA,TRBJ1-1,TRBV30,NA,CAWSLTDNTEAFF,TGTGCCTGGAGTTTGACGGATAACACTGAAGCTTTCTTT
NA,TRBJ2-1,TRBV10-1,TRBD2,CASSERGTSGSGFF,TGCGCCAGCAGTGAGAGGGGGACTAGCGGGAGTGGGTTCTTC
NA,TRBJ2-7,TRBV5-1,TRBD2,CASSLAASGPSSYEQYF,TGCGCCAGCAGCTTGGCAGCTAGCGGGCCGAGCTCCTACGAGCAGTACTTC
NA,TRBJ1-2,TRBV6-1,NA,CASRETGIANYGYTF,TGTGCCAGCAGAGAAACAGGGATCGCTAACTATGGCTACACCTTC
NA,TRBJ2-7,TRBV19,NA,CASSPSLKYEQYF,TGTGCCAGTAGTCCCTCGCTCAAATACGAGCAGTACTTC
NA,TRBJ1-5,TRBV6-1,NA,CASSEIAFSNQPQHF,TGTGCCAGCAGTGAAATAGCCTTTAGCAATCAGCCCCAGCATTTT
NA,TRBJ2-5,TRBV5-4,TRBD2,CASSPRLAGEETQYF,TGTGCCAGCAGCCCACGACTAGCGGGAGAAGAGACCCAGTACTTC
NA,TRBJ1-1,TRBV11-2,NA,CASSSRGARWEAFF,TGTGCCAGCAGCTCAAGGGGGGCGCGGTGGGAAGCTTTCTTT
NA,TRBJ2-2,TRBV7-2,TRBD2,CASSPSSGSNTGELFF,TGTGCCAGCAGCCCATCTAGCGGGTCGAACACCGGGGAGCTGTTTTTT